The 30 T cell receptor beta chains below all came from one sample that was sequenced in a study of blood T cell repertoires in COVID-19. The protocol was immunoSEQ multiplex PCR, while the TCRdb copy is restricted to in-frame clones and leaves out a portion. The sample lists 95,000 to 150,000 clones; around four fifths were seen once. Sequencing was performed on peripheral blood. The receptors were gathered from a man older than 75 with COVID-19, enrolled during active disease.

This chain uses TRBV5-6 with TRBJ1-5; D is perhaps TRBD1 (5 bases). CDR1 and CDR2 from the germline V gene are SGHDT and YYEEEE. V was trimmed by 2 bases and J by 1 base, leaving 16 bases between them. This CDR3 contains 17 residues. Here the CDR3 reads CASSFGSQGFSNQPQHF. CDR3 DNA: TGTGCCAGCAGCTTTGGTTCGCAGGGATTCAGCAATCAGCCCCAGCATTTT.

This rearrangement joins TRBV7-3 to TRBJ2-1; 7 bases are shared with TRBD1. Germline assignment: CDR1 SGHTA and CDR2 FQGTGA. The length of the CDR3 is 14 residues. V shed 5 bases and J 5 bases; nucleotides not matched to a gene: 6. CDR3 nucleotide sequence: TGTGCCAGCAGCCCTAGGGGGCGGGACAATGAGCAGTTCTTC. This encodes CASSPRGRDNEQFF.

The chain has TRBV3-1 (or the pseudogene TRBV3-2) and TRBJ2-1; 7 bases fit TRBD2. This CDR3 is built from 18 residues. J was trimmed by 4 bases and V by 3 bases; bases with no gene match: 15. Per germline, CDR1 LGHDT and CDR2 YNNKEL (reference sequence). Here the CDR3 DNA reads TGTGCCAGCAGCCACACCCAAGGAGCGGGAAAAAATTACAATGAGCAGTTCTTC. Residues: CASSHTQGAGKNYNEQFF.

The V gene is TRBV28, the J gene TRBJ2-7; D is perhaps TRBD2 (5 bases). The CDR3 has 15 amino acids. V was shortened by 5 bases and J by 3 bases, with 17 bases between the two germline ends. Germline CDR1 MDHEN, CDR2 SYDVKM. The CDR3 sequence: CASSLPRARGYEQYF. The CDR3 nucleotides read TGTGCCAGCAGTCTACCGAGGGCTAGAGGCTACGAGCAGTACTTC.

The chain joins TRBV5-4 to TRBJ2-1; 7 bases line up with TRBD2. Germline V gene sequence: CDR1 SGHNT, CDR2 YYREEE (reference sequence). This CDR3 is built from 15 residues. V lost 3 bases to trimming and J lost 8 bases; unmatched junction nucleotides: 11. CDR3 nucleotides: TGTGCCAGCAGCTGGGGAGGGCCTGTAGTAGATGAGCAGTTCTTC. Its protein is CASSWGGPVVDEQFF.

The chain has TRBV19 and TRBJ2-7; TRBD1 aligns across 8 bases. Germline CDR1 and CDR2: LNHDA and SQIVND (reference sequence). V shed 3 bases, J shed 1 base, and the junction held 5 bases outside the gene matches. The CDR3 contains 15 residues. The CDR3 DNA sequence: TGTGCCAGTAGTATGTGGCAGGGGGCATCCTACGAGCAGTACTTC. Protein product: CASSMWQGASYEQYF. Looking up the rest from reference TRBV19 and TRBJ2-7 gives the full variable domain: DGGITQSPKYLFRKEGQNVTLSCEQNLNHDAMYWYRQDPGQGLRLIYYSQIVNDFQKGDIAEGYSVSREKKESFPLTVTSAQKNPTAFYLCASSMWQGASYEQYFGPGTRLTVT.

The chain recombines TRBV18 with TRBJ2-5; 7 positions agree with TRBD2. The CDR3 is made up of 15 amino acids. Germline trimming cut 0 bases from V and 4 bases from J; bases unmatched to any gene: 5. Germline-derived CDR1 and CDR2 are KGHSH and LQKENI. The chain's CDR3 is CASSPPARESETQYF. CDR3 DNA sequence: TGTGCCAGCTCACCACCTGCGCGGGAGTCAGAGACCCAGTACTTC.

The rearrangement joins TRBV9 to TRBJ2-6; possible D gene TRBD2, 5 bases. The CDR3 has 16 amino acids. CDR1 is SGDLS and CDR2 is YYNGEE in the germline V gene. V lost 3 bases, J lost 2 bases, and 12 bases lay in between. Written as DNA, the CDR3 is TGTGCCAGCAGCGAGCTTCCGGGAACTGGGGCCAACGTCCTGACTTTC. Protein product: CASSELPGTGANVLTF.

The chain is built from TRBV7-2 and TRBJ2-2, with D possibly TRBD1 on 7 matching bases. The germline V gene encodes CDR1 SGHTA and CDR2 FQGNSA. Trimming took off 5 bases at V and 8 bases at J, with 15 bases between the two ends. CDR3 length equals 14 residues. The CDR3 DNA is TGTGCCAGCAGCGCGGGACAGTTCGCGGGGGAGCTGTTTTTT. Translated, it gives CASSAGQFAGELFF.

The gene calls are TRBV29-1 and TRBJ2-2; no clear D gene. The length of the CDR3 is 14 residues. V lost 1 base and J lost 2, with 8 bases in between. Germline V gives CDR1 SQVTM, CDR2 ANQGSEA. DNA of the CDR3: TGCAGCGTTGAAGTCGGTTTTAACACCGGGGAGCTGTTTTTT. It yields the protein CSVEVGFNTGELFF.

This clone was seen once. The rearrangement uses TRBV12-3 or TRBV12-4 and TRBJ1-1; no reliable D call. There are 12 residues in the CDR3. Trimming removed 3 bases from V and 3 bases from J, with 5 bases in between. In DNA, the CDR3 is TGTGCCAGCAGTTTTTCCGACACTGAAGCTTTCTTT. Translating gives CASSFSDTEAFF.

The CDR3 loop is CASSRDRVGIFAGELFF. The CDR3 nucleotides read TGCGCCAGCAGTCGGGACAGGGTAGGGATTTTCGCCGGGGAGCTGTTTTTT. The chain links TRBV10-2 to TRBJ2-2, with 9 bases fitting TRBD1. This CDR3 region has 17 residues. From germline, CDR1 is WSHSY and CDR2 SAAADI. V lost 5 bases, J lost 6 bases, and 13 bases stayed unmatched.

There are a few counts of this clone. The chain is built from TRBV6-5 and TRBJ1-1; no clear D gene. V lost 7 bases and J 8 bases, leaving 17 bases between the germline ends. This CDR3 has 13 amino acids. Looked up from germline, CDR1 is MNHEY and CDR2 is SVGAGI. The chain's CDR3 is CASKSASVKEAFF. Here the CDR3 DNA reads TGTGCCAGCAAGTCCGCCAGTGTCAAAGAAGCTTTCTTT.

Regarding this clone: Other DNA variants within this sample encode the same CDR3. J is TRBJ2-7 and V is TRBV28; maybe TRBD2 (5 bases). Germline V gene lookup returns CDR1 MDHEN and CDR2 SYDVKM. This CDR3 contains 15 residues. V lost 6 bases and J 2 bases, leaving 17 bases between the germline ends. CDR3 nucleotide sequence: TGTGCCAGCAGCCTAGGGCTAGCCGATACCTACGAGCAGTACTTC. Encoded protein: CASSLGLADTYEQYF.

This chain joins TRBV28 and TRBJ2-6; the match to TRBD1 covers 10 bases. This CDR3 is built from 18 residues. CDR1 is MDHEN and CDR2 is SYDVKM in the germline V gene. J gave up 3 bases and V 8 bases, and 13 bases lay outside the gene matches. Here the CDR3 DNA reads TGTGCCAGCGCGGGGCTGGGACAGGGGAATTTTGGGGCCAACGTCCTGACTTTC. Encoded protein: CASAGLGQGNFGANVLTF.

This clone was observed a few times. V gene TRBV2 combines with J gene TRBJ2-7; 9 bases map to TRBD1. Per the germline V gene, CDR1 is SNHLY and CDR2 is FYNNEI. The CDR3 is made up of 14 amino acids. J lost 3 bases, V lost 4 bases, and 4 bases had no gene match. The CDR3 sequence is CASSAGTGNYEQYF. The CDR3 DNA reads TGTGCCAGCAGTGCCGGGACAGGGAACTACGAGCAGTACTTC.

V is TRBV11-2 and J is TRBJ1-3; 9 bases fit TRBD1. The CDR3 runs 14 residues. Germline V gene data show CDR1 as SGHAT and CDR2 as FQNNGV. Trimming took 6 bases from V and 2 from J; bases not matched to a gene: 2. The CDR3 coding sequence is TGTGCCAGCAGAACAGGGGGCGCTGGAAACACCATATATTTT. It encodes CASRTGGAGNTIYF. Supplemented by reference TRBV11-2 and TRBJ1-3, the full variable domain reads EAGVAQSPRYKIIEKRQSVAFWCNPISGHATLYWYQQILGQGPKLLIQFQNNGVVDDSQLPKDRFSAERLKGVDSTLKIQPAKLEDSAVYLCASRTGGAGNTIYFGEGSWLTVV.

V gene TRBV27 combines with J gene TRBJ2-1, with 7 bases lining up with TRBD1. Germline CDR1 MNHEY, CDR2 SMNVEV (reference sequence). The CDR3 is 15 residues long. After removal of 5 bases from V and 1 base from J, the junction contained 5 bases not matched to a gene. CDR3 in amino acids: CASSPTGPSYNEQFF. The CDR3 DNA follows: TGTGCCAGCAGTCCGACAGGGCCTTCCTACAATGAGCAGTTCTTC.

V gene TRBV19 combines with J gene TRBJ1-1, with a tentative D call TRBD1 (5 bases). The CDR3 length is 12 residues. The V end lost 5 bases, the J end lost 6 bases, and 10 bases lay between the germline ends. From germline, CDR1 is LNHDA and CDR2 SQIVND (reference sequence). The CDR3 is CASSAWGAEAFF. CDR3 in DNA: TGTGCCAGTAGTGCATGGGGGGCTGAAGCTTTCTTT.

CDR3 coding DNA: TGTGCCAGCAGTTGGCTTACTAGCGCCCAAGAGACCCAGTACTTC. It specifies CASSWLTSAQETQYF. The rearrangement uses TRBV27 and TRBJ2-5, with 7 bases lining up with TRBD2. The CDR3 extends over 15 amino acids. Germline CDR1 and CDR2: MNHEY and SMNVEV (reference sequence). With V trimmed by 4 bases and J by 1 base, 6 bases remained unmatched.

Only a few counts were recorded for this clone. The chain's CDR3 is CASSLESGGYNEQFF. The CDR3 region has the DNA TGCGCCAGCAGCTTGGAAAGCGGGGGATACAATGAGCAGTTCTTC. The chain recombines TRBV5-1 with TRBJ2-1; TRBD2 agrees at 8 bases. The length of the CDR3 is 15 residues. Germline V CDR1 and CDR2: SGHRS, YFSETQ. With 0 bases clipped from V and 4 bases from J, the junction kept 3 bases outside the gene matches.

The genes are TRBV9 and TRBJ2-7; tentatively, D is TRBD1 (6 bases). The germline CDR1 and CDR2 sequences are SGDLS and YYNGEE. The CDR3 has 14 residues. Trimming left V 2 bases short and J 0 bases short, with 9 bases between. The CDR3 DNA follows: TGTGCCAGCAGCGTTGGACAGTCCTCCTACGAGCAGTACTTC. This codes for CASSVGQSSYEQYF.

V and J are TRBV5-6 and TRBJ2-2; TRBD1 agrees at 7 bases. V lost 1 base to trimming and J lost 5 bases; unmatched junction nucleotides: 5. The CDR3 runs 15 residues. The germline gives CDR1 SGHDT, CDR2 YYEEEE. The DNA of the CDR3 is TGTGCCAGCAGCTTGTTCGGGACAGAAACCGGGGAGCTGTTTTTT. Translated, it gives CASSLFGTETGELFF.

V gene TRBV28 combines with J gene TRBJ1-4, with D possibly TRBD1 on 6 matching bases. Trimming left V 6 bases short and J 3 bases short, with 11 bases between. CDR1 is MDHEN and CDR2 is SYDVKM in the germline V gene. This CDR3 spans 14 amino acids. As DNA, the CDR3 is TGTGCCAGCAGCCGGGACACGGCTAATGAAAAACTGTTTTTT. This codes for CASSRDTANEKLFF. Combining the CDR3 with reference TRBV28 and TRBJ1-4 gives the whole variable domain DVKVTQSSRYLVKRTGEKVFLECVQDMDHENMFWYRQDPGLGLRLIYFSYDVKMKEKGDIPEGYSVSREKKERFSLILESASTNQTSMYLCASSRDTANEKLFFGSGTQLSVL.

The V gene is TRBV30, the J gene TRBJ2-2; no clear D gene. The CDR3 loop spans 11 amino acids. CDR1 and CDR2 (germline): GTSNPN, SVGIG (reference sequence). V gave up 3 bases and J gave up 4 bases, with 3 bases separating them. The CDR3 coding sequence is TGTGCCTGGAGCGGCACCGGGGAGCTGTTTTTT. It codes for CAWSGTGELFF.

CDR3 sequence reads: CASSQDISYEQYF. The CDR3 DNA reads as TGTGCCAGCAGCCAAGATATCTCCTACGAGCAGTACTTC. The J gene is TRBJ2-7, the V gene TRBV3-1 (or the pseudogene TRBV3-2); no firm D call. There are 13 residues in the CDR3. In germline, CDR1 is LGHDT, CDR2 YNNKEL (reference sequence). Deletions cut 0 bases from V and 0 bases from J, with 3 bases between.

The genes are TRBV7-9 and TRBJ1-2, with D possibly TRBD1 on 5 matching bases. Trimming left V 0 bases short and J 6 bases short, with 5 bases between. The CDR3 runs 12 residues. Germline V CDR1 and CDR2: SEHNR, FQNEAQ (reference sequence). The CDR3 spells CASSLAGDGYTF. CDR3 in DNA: TGTGCCAGCAGCTTAGCAGGGGATGGCTACACCTTC.

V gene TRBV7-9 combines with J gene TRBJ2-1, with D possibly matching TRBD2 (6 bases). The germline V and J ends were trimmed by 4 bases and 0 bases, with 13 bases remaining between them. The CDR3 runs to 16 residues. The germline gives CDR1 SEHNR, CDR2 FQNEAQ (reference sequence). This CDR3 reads CASSSEIADSYNEQFF. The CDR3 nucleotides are TGTGCCAGCAGCTCCGAAATAGCGGACTCCTACAATGAGCAGTTCTTC.

The CDR3 sequence: CASGRGIYNYGYTF. Here the CDR3 DNA reads TGTGCCAGCGGCAGAGGTATTTACAACTATGGCTACACCTTC. The V call is TRBV7-2, the J call TRBJ1-2; D unclear. Germline assignment: CDR1 SGHTA and CDR2 FQGNSA. The CDR3 has 14 amino acids. V lost 8 bases to trimming and J lost 2 bases, with 15 bases between them.

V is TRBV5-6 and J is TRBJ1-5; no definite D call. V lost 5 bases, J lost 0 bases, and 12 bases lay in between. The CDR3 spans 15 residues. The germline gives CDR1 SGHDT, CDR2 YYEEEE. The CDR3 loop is CASSLQPYSNQPQHF. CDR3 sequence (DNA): TGTGCCAGCAGTTTACAGCCATATAGCAATCAGCCCCAGCATTTT.